This TCR beta chain comes out of a study of blood T cell repertoires in COVID-19. In this sample, this clone turned up once. Mismatch with germline at one junction end may stem from a read error. Data came from immunoSEQ multiplex PCR; TCRdb stores just in-frame clones and leaves some out. The data contain around 300,000 clones, around 85% of them seen just once; the ten biggest clones take up 6% to 6.5%. This sequence was found in a woman in her thirties or forties who had recovered from COVID-19. The sequenced sample was PBMCs or T cells enriched from blood (not recorded which).

The CDR3 reads CASSAGLAISYNEQFF. DNA of the CDR3: TGTGCTAGCAGCGCGGGACTAGCAATCTCCTACAATGAGCAGTTCTTC. The V gene is TRBV7-7, the J gene TRBJ2-1, with 9 bases that match TRBD2. Germline lookup yields CDR1 SSHAT and CDR2 FNYEAQ (reference sequence). This CDR3 has 16 amino acids.